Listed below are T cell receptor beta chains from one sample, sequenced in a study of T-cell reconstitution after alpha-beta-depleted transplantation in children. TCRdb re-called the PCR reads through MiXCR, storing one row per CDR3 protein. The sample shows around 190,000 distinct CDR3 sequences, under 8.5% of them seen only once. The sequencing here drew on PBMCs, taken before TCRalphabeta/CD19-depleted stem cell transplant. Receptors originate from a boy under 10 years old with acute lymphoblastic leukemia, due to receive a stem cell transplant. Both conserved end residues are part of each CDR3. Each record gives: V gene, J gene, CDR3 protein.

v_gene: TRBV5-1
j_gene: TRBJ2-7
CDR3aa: CASSLEGQGAWEQYF

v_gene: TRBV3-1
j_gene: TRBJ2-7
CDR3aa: CASSQESGEQYF

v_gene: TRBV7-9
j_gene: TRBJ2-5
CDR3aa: CASSGRGQETQYF

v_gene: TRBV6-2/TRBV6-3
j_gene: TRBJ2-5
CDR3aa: CASSFYRLGGDEETQYF

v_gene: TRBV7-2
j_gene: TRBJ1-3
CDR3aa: CASSLGGSSNTIYF

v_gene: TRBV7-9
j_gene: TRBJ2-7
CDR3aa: CASSSYRVWPYEQYF

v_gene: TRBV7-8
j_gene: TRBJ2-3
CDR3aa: CASSSRLGGGAPDTQYF

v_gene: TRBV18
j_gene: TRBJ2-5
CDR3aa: CASSPGPSLETQYF

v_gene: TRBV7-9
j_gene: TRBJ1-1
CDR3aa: CASSSTQAEAFF

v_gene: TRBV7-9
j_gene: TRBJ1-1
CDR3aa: CASSFSRRGAFF

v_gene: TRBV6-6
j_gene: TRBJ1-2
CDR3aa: CASSGQGNYGYTF

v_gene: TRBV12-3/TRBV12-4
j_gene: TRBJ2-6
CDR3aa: CASTPPGANVLTF

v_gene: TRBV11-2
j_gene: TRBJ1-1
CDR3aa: CASSFLTANTEAFF

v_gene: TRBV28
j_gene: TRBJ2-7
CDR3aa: CAIRSRGIYEQYF

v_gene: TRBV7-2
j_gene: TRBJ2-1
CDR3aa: CASSLTVNNEQFF

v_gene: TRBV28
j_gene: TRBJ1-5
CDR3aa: CASSPGQVNNQPQHF

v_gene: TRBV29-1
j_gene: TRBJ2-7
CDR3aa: CSVENERGISHEQYF

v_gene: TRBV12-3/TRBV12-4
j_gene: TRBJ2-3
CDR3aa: CASSLSSGSADTQYF

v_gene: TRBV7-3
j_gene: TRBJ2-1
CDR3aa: CASSLRASGGAGGNEQFF

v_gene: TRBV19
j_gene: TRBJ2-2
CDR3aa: CASSSSMNTGELFF

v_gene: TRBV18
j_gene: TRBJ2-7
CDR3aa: CASSPARGGMEEQYF

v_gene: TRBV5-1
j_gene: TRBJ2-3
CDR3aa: CASRETGGVTDTQYF

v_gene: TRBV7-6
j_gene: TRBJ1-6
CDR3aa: CASSNRDSDSPLHF